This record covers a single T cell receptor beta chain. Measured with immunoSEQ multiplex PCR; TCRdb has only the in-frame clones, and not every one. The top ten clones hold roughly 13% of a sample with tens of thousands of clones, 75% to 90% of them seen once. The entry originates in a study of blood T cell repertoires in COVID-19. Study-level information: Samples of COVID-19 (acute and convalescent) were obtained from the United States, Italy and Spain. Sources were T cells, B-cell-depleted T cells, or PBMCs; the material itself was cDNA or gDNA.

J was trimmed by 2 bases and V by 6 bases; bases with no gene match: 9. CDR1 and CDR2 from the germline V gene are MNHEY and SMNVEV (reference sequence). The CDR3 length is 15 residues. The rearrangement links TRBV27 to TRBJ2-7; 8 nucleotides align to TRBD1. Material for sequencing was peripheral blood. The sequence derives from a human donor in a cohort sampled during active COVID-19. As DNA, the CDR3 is TGTGCCAGCAGCCTGACAGGGGACTTCCCCTACGAGCAGTACTTC. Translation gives CASSLTGDFPYEQYF.